Following are 28 T cell receptor beta chains from one sample sequenced in a study of a mutant IDH1 vaccine in newly diagnosed glioma. Their cognate antigens are unknown. TCRdb's table, derived via immunoSEQ multiplex PCR, lists solely in-frame clones and lacks some. The sample contains about 54,000 clones, roughly 90% of which appear only once. Time point in this sample: week 35, safety follow-up. It was 300 ug of mutant IDH1 20-mer peptide that made up each vaccine dose, given with topical imiquimod. The sample was PBMCs, taken from a glioma patient whose treatment included an IDH1 peptide vaccine. These receptors originate from a man aged 35 to 55 with glioma.

This chain uses TRBV10-3 with TRBJ2-3; possibly TRBD1 for D (6 bases). Between the trimmed V and J ends, which lost 6 bases and 2 bases, there was a span of 21 bases. Germline V gene data show CDR1 as ENHRY and CDR2 as SYGVKD. This CDR3 is 17 amino acids long. The CDR3 is CAIRPPMGRGTTDTQYF. The CDR3 nucleotides read TGTGCCATCAGACCACCGATGGGCAGGGGTACCACAGATACGCAGTATTTT.

By share of the sample, this clone is medium-sized (0.01 to 0.1%). The chain uses TRBV12-5 and TRBJ1-4; D is uncertain. Germline V gives CDR1 LGHNT, CDR2 FRNRAP. Trimming removed 6 bases from V and 13 bases from J, with 12 bases in between. CDR3 size: 11 residues. CDR3 sequence reads: CASGALGRLFF. In DNA form, the CDR3 reads TGTGCTAGTGGCGCGCTAGGGAGACTGTTTTTT.

This chain joins TRBV6-1 and TRBJ1-1, with D hard to call. CDR3 size: 14 residues. The V end lost 1 base, the J end lost 4 bases, and 10 bases lay between the germline ends. The V gene's germline CDR1 is MNHNS and CDR2 SASEGT. The CDR3 sequence: CASSEDVKGTEAFF. The CDR3, as DNA: TGTGCCAGCAGTGAAGATGTGAAGGGCACTGAAGCTTTCTTT.

The chain carries TRBV15 and TRBJ2-7; D uncertain. The germline gives CDR1 LNHNV, CDR2 YYDKDF (reference sequence). The ends were cut back, 2 bases at V and 0 bases at J, with 11 bases in the middle. This CDR3 contains 15 residues. The DNA for the CDR3 is TGTGCCACCAGCAGACCTCGAGGCTTCTCCTACGAGCAGTACTTC. Amino acids: CATSRPRGFSYEQYF.

By its share, this clone is medium-sized. The chain links TRBV7-6 to TRBJ2-1; 15 bases match TRBD2. The V gene's germline CDR1 is SGHVS and CDR2 FNYEAQ. The ends lost 5 bases at V and 10 bases at J; junction bases unmatched: 9. This CDR3 comprises 16 residues. Here the CDR3 reads CASSLTGTSGRLEQFF. CDR3 sequence (DNA): TGTGCCAGCAGCCTAACCGGGACTAGCGGGAGGCTGGAGCAGTTCTTC. The entire variable domain, with the rest obtained from reference TRBV7-6 and TRBJ2-1, is as follows: GAGVSQSPRYKVTKRGQDVALRCDPISGHVSLYWYRQALGQGPEFLTYFNYEAQQDKSGLPNDRFSAERPEGSISTLTIQRTEQRDSAMYRCASSLTGTSGRLEQFFGPGTRLTVL.

The V gene is TRBV6-5, the J gene TRBJ2-7, with a possible D match to TRBD2 (6 bases). Germline V CDR1 and CDR2: MNHEY, SVGAGI. Trimming pared 5 bases from V and 4 bases from J, leaving 15 bases between. The CDR3 extends over 14 amino acids. The CDR3 here is CASSHGGEGYEQYF. The CDR3, as DNA: TGTGCCAGCAGTCACGGGGGAGAGGGATACGAGCAGTACTTC.

This chain connects TRBV5-4 to TRBJ2-5; TRBD2 matches at 15 bases. Germline loops: CDR1 SGHNT, CDR2 YYREEE (reference sequence). This CDR3 region has 17 residues. The ends lost 4 bases at V and 5 bases at J; junction bases unmatched: 9. The CDR3 sequence: CASSAGTSGRFRETQYF. CDR3 nucleotide sequence: TGTGCCAGCAGCGCCGGGACTAGCGGGAGGTTTCGGGAGACCCAGTACTTC.

This clone was seen only a few times. The J gene is TRBJ2-1, the V gene TRBV6-6, with D unclear. V was shortened by 5 bases and J by 7 bases, with 12 bases between the two germline ends. Germline V gene lookup returns CDR1 MNHNY and CDR2 SVGAGI (reference sequence). CDR3 length: 13 amino acids. For the CDR3, the DNA is TGTGCCAGCAGTCAGCAAATAGAGAATGAGCAGTTCTTC. Its translation is CASSQQIENEQFF.

J is TRBJ1-1 and V is TRBV29-1; D gene ambiguous. V gave up 6 bases and J gave up 6 bases, with 14 bases separating them. Germline V CDR1 and CDR2: SQVTM, ANQGSEA. The CDR3 length is 12 residues. The CDR3 loop reads CSVRALGAEAFF. CDR3 nucleotide sequence: TGCAGCGTCCGGGCGCTCGGGGCTGAAGCTTTCTTT. The full variable domain, with the rest looked up from reference TRBV29-1 and TRBJ1-1, is SAVISQKPSRDICQRGTSLTIQCQVDSQVTMMFWYRQQPGQSLTLIATANQGSEATYESGFVIDKFPISRPNLTFSTLTVSNMSPEDSSIYLCSVRALGAEAFFGQGTRLTVV.

V gene TRBV7-9 combines with J gene TRBJ2-7; 14 nucleotides match TRBD2. The CDR3 spans 16 residues. CDR1 and CDR2 from the germline V gene are SEHNR and FQNEAQ (reference sequence). V dropped 0 bases and J dropped 7; count of bases not matched to a gene: 5. This CDR3 reads CASSLAGLAGVQEQYF. The CDR3 coding sequence is TGTGCCAGCAGCTTAGCGGGACTAGCGGGAGTACAAGAGCAGTACTTC.

This clone turned up a few times. This chain uses TRBV7-2 with TRBJ2-1; 11 nucleotides line up with TRBD2. Germline CDR1 SGHTA, CDR2 FQGNSA. There are 17 residues in the CDR3. Trimming at V came to 2 bases and at J to 9 bases, leaving 12 bases not matched to a gene. CDR3 nucleotides: TGTGCCAGCAGCTTATCTGGTAGCGGGAGGGCCGGACCTGAGCAGTTCTTC. This encodes CASSLSGSGRAGPEQFF.

The chain couples TRBV6-5 to TRBJ2-5, with 8 bases that match TRBD1. Germline values: CDR1 MNHEY, CDR2 SVGAGI. The CDR3 is made up of 14 amino acids. With V trimmed by 2 bases and J by 4 bases, 3 bases remained unmatched. The CDR3, as DNA: TGTGCCAGCAGTTACCATGGACAGGGAGAGACCCAGTACTTC. Translating it yields CASSYHGQGETQYF.

The chain joins TRBV19 to TRBJ2-2, with D possibly TRBD2 on 7 matching bases. Trimming pared 9 bases from V and 3 bases from J, leaving 14 bases between. There are 14 residues in the CDR3. Germline V gene lookup returns CDR1 LNHDA and CDR2 SQIVND (reference sequence). The chain's CDR3 is CASLGGGYTGELFF. The CDR3 coding sequence is TGTGCCAGCCTAGGGGGGGGTTACACCGGGGAGCTGTTTTTT.

This chain links TRBV7-8 with TRBJ1-5; TRBD1 agrees at 11 bases. This CDR3 has 16 amino acids. J gave up 6 bases and V 3 bases, and 7 bases lay outside the gene matches. Germline values: CDR1 SGHVS, CDR2 FQNEAQ. The CDR3 sequence is CASSFHGQGAVQPQHF. The CDR3 nucleotides read TGTGCCAGCAGCTTCCACGGACAGGGGGCGGTTCAGCCCCAGCATTTT.

This chain uses TRBV7-8 with TRBJ2-1; 12 nucleotides line up with TRBD2. There are 16 residues in the CDR3. J gave up 4 bases and V 5 bases, and 6 bases lay outside the gene matches. Germline CDR1 is SGHVS and CDR2 is FQNEAQ. CDR3 sequence reads: CASSRAGTSGYNEQFF. The CDR3 DNA is TGTGCCAGCAGCAGAGCCGGGACTAGCGGGTACAATGAGCAGTTCTTC. Using reference TRBV7-8 and TRBJ2-1 for the parts outside the CDR3, the full variable domain is GAGVSQSPRYKVAKRGQDVALRCDPISGHVSLFWYQQALGQGPEFLTYFQNEAQLDKSGLPSDRFFAERPEGSVSTLKIQRTQQEDSAVYLCASSRAGTSGYNEQFFGPGTRLTVL.

The rearrangement links TRBV7-2 to TRBJ1-4; D is unresolved. The V end was cut by 3 bases, the J end by 8 bases, with 13 bases between. The CDR3 loop spans 14 amino acids. Germline V gene sequence: CDR1 SGHTA, CDR2 FQGNSA. The CDR3 DNA sequence: TGTGCCAGCAGCTTCAGAGAGGCTGGCGAAAAACTGTTTTTT. Encoded protein: CASSFREAGEKLFF.

The CDR3: CASSKRGSYEQYF. The CDR3 nucleotides are TGTGCCAGCAGCAAGCGGGGGTCCTACGAGCAGTACTTC. The rearrangement links TRBV27 to TRBJ2-7; 8 bases are a match to TRBD2. The germline V gene encodes CDR1 MNHEY and CDR2 SMNVEV (reference sequence). The CDR3 extends over 13 amino acids. V lost 6 bases and J lost 1; bases outside the gene matches: 2.

This clone was recorded only once. The chain combines TRBV5-4 with TRBJ2-7; 9 bases map to TRBD2. V dropped 4 bases and J dropped 6; count of bases not matched to a gene: 11. Germline-derived CDR1 and CDR2 are SGHNT and YYREEE (reference sequence). The CDR3 has 15 residues. In DNA form, the CDR3 reads TGTGCCAGCAGCCCTACGGGACTAGCAAGAACCGAGCAGTACTTC. Translation gives CASSPTGLARTEQYF.

The chain recombines TRBV7-6 with TRBJ2-2, with 10 bases fitting TRBD2. V was pared by 5 bases and J by 5 bases, with 8 bases of the junction left unmatched. Germline values: CDR1 SGHVS, CDR2 FNYEAQ. CDR3 size: 16 residues. The CDR3 DNA reads as TGTGCCAGCAGCAGCGGGACTAGCGTTTCGACCGGGGAGCTGTTTTTT. This gives the protein CASSSGTSVSTGELFF.

This clone appeared a single time. The rearrangement joins TRBV6-5 to TRBJ1-1; a possible D gene is TRBD1 (5 bases). Germline CDR1 and CDR2: MNHEY and SVGAGI. Trimming left V 0 bases short and J 3 bases short, with 11 bases between. The CDR3 is made up of 15 amino acids. The CDR3 spells CASSYSIVGDTEAFF. The CDR3, as DNA: TGTGCCAGCAGTTACTCGATAGTGGGGGACACTGAAGCTTTCTTT.

This chain links TRBV27 with TRBJ2-7; 9 bases match TRBD2. J was trimmed by 4 bases and V by 9 bases; bases with no gene match: 4. This CDR3 is built from 12 residues. Germline CDR1 reads MNHEY; CDR2 reads SMNVEV (reference sequence). Here the CDR3 reads CASSGSQYEQYF. The DNA of the CDR3 is TGTGCCAGTAGCGGGAGTCAGTACGAGCAGTACTTC.

By share of the sample, this clone is medium-sized (0.01 to 0.1%). The chain has TRBV5-4 and TRBJ2-5, with TRBD2 as a possible D gene (8 bases). V lost 6 bases and J lost 5, with 17 bases in between. The CDR3 loop spans 14 amino acids. Per germline, CDR1 SGHNT and CDR2 YYREEE (reference sequence). CDR3 amino acids: CASNLREGAETQYF. The DNA for the CDR3 is TGTGCCAGCAACCTACGGGAGGGGGCGGAGACCCAGTACTTC.

The chain carries TRBV7-2 and TRBJ1-3, with D unclear. Trimming removed 3 bases from V and 0 bases from J, with 9 bases in between. CDR1 and CDR2 from the germline V gene are SGHTA and FQGNSA. The CDR3 is 15 residues long. The CDR3 here is CASSFGVSSGNTIYF. DNA for the CDR3: TGTGCCAGCAGCTTCGGAGTCAGCTCTGGAAACACCATATATTTT.

The chain joins TRBV10-2 to TRBJ1-2; D not certain. V lost 7 bases and J lost 8, with 20 bases in between. CDR1 WSHSY and CDR2 SAAADI come from the germline V gene. The CDR3 contains 14 residues. The CDR3 sequence: CASKTTSRTGGYTF. CDR3 nucleotide sequence: TGCGCCAGCAAAACAACATCTCGGACCGGAGGCTACACCTTC.

The J gene is TRBJ2-2, the V gene TRBV15; 7 nucleotides match TRBD1. With V trimmed by 0 bases and J by 4 bases, 8 bases remained unmatched. This CDR3 is built from 17 residues. Germline values: CDR1 LNHNV, CDR2 YYDKDF (reference sequence). The CDR3 sequence: CATSREGQSKPTGELFF. The DNA for the CDR3 is TGTGCCACCAGCAGAGAGGGACAGTCTAAACCCACCGGGGAGCTGTTTTTT.

The gene calls are TRBV11-2 and TRBJ2-1; 11 positions match TRBD2. CDR3 length: 16 residues. Germline assignment: CDR1 SGHAT and CDR2 FQNNGV. The trim removed 4 bases at V and 9 bases at J, leaving 11 bases unmatched. CDR3 DNA: TGTGCCAGCAGCTGGACTAGCGGGTTTTTCACAGGTGAGCAGTTCTTC. Translating gives CASSWTSGFFTGEQFF.

The CDR3 sequence is CASSLVGGRRENLVEQYF. The CDR3 DNA reads as TGTGCCAGCAGCTTAGTTGGGGGAAGGCGGGAGAATCTTGTCGAGCAGTACTTC. The chain links TRBV7-9 to TRBJ2-7, with 7 bases that match TRBD2. Germline V gene data show CDR1 as SEHNR and CDR2 as FQNEAQ (reference sequence). Trimming took 1 base from V and 6 from J; bases not matched to a gene: 18. The length of the CDR3 is 18 residues.

The J gene is TRBJ1-2, the V gene TRBV6-1; D call uncertain. Trimming took 2 bases from V and 0 from J, leaving 4 bases between them. In germline, CDR1 is MNHNS, CDR2 SASEGT. The CDR3 spans 13 residues. CDR3 protein: CASSERANYGYTF. CDR3 nucleotide sequence: TGTGCCAGCAGTGAACGCGCTAACTATGGCTACACCTTC.